This TCR beta chain emerged from a study of cytomegalovirus exposure and HLA in healthy donors. Study results and caveats: An apparent linkage of common viral pathogens to several of the most significant clusters emerged in a later analysis. Per published reports, the classifier diagnosed cytomegalovirus status with high specificity and sensitivity.

Trimming removed 9 bases from V and 7 bases from J, with 18 bases in between. The germline V gene has CDR1 LNHNV and CDR2 YYDKDF (reference sequence). The CDR3 runs to 13 residues. Notes on this clone: Its specificity is unknown.

PCR amplification relied on 60 Vbeta primers (plus 13 Jbeta primers). Here immunoSEQ multiplex PCR was the method, and the copy in TCRdb shows in-frame clones only, minus some. The table has fewer than 200,000 clones, approximately 80% seen once; the top ten hold about 1.7%. The rearrangement uses TRBV15 and TRBJ1-1; possibly TRBD1 for D (6 bases). The TCR sequence derives from a woman younger than 30 in good health and CMV-seronegative. The sequencing input was PBMCs. In DNA, the CDR3 is TGTGCCACTCCTCCTGGGGGCAGTATTGAAGCTTTCTTT. As protein: CATPPGGSIEAFF. The full variable domain, rest sourced from reference TRBV15 and TRBJ1-1, is DAMVIQNPRYQVTQFGKPVTLSCSQTLNHNVMYWYQQKSSQAPKLLFHYYDKDFNNEADTPDNFQSRRPNTSFCFLDIRSPGLGDTAMYLCATPPGGSIEAFFGQGTRLTVV.